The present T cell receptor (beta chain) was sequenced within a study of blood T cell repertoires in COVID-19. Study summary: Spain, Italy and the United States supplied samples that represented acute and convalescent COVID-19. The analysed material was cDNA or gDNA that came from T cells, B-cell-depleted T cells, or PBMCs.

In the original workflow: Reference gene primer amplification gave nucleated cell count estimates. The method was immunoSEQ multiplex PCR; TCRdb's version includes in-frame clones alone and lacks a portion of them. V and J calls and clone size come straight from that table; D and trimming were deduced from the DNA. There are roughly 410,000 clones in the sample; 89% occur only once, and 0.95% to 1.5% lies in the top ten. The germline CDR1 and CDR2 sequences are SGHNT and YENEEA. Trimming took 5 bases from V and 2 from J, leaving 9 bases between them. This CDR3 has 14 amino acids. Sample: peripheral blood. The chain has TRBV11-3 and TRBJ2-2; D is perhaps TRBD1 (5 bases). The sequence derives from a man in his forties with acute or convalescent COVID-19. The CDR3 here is CASSLDTNTGELFF. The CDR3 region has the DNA TGTGCCAGCAGCCTGGACACTAACACCGGGGAGCTGTTTTTT.